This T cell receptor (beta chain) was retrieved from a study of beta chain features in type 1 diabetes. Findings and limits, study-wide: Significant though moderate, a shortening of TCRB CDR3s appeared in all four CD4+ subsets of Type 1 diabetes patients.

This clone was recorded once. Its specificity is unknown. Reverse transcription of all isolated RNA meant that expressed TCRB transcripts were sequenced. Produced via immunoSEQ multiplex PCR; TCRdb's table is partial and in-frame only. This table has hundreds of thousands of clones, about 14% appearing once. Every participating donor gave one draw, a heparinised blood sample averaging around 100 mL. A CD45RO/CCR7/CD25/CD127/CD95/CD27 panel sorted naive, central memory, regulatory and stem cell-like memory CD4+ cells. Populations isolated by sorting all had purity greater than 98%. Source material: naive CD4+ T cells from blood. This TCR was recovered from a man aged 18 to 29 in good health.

The CDR3 DNA sequence: TGTGCCAGCAGCGTACAGAGGGCTAGCGCGAGGCATACGCAGTATTTT. Encoded protein: CASSVQRASARHTQYF. The chain employs TRBV9 and TRBJ2-3; D might be TRBD2 (6 bases). V gave up 1 base and J gave up 7 bases, with 19 bases separating them. The CDR3 runs to 16 residues. The germline CDR1 and CDR2 sequences are SGDLS and YYNGEE.